The entry below gives a single T cell receptor (beta chain) sequence along with its context. These data come from a study of shared clonotypes between healthy human individuals. Study at large: A couple of female and a few male donors aged 18 to 49 were enrolled.

It was across several immunoSEQ plates that each subset's genomic DNA was evenly split. TCRdb's copy holds only in-frame clones and misses some; the assay was immunoSEQ multiplex PCR. The data hold some 480,000 clones, with 79% observed a single time. Healthy adults negative for HIV, lacking recent acute infections or vaccinations, served as donors. Sequencing input: PBMCs. This TCR was sampled from a woman aged 40 to 55 in good health. Some clones in this sample may be carry-over from other donors' samples.

CDR3 coding DNA: TGTGCCTGGAGTTTAGCGGGAGGTGGTAATGAGCAGTTCTTC. Translating gives CAWSLAGGGNEQFF. The V gene is TRBV30, the J gene TRBJ2-1, with 10 bases that match TRBD2. The V and J ends lost 2 bases and 7 bases, in that order; junction bases with no gene match: 5. The CDR3 spans 14 residues. Germline V gene data show CDR1 as GTSNPN and CDR2 as SVGIG (reference sequence).